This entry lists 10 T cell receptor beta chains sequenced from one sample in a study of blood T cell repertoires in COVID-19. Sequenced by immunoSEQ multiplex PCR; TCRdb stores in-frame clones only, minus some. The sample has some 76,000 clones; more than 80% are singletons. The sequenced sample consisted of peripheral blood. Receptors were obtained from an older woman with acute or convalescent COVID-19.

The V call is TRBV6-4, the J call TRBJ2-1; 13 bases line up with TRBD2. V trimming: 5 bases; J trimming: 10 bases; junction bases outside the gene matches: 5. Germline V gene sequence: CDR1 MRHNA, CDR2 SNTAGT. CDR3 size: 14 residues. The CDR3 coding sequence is TGTGCCAGCAGTTTAAAGACTAGCGGGGGGGAGCAGTTCTTC. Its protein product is CASSLKTSGGEQFF.

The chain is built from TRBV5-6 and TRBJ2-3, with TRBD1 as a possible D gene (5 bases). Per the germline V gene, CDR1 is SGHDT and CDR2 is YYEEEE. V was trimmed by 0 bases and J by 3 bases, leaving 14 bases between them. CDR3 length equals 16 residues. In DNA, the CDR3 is TGTGCCAGCAGCTTGGTTTCAGGGTCGGGTACAGATACGCAGTATTTT. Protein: CASSLVSGSGTDTQYF.

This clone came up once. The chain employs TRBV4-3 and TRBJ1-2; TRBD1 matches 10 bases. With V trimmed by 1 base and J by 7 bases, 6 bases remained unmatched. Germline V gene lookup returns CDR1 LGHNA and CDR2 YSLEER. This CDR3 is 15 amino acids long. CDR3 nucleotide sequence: TGCGCCAGCAGCCAAGGACAGGGGGCTAGCGGTGGCTACACCTTC. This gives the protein CASSQGQGASGGYTF.

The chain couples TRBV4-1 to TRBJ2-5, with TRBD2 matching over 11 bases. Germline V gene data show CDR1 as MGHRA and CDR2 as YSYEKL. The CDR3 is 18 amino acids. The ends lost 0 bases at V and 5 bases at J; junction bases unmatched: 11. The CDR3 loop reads CASSQDSSGGVEMETQYF. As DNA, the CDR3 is TGCGCCAGCAGCCAAGATAGTAGCGGGGGGGTGGAGATGGAGACCCAGTACTTC.

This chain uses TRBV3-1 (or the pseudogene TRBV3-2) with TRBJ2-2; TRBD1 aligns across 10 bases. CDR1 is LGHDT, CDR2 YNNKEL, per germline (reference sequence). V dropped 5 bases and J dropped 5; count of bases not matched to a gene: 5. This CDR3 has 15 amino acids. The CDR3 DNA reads TGTGCCAGCAGCAACGGACAGGGGGGGACCGGGGAGCTGTTTTTT. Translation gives CASSNGQGGTGELFF.

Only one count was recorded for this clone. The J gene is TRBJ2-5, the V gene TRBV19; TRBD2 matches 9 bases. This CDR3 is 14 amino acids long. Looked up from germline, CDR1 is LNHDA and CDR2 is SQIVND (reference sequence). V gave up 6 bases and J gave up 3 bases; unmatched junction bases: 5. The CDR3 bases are TGTGCCAGTAGGGAACTAGCGGGCGAAGAGACCCAGTACTTC. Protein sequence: CASRELAGEETQYF.

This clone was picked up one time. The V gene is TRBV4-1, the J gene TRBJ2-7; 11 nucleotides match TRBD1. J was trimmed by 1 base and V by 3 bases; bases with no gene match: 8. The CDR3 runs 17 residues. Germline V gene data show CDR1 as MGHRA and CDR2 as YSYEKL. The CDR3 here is CASSHAGTGGKSYEQYF. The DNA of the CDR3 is TGCGCCAGCAGCCACGCCGGGACAGGGGGTAAATCCTACGAGCAGTACTTC.

The CDR3 protein is CASSSIYRSTSNEQFF. DNA of the CDR3: TGTGCCAGCAGTTCCATATACAGAAGTACGTCCAATGAGCAGTTCTTC. The gene calls are TRBV27 and TRBJ2-1; D uncertain. This CDR3 spans 16 amino acids. Between the trimmed V and J ends, which lost 4 bases and 6 bases, there was a span of 19 bases. Germline V gene data show CDR1 as MNHEY and CDR2 as SMNVEV (reference sequence).

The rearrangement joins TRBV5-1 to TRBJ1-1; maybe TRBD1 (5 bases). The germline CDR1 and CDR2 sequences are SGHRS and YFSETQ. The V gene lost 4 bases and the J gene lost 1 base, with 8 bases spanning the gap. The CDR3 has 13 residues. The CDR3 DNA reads TGCGCCAGCAGCGATGACAGGAACACTGAAGCTTTCTTT. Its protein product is CASSDDRNTEAFF.

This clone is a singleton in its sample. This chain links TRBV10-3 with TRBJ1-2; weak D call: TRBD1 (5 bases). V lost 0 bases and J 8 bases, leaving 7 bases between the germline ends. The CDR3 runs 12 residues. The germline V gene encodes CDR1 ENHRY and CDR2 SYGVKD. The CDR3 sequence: CAISESGGGYTF. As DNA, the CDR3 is TGTGCCATCAGTGAGTCCGGGGGAGGCTACACCTTC.